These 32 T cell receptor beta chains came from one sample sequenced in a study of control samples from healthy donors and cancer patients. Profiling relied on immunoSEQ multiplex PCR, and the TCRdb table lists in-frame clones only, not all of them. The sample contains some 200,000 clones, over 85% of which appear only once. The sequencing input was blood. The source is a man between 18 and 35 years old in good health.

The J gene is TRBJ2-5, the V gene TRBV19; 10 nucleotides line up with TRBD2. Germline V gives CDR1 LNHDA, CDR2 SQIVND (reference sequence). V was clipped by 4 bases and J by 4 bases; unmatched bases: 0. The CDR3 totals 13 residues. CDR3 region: CASSTSGGETQYF. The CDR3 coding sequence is TGTGCCAGTAGTACTAGCGGGGGAGAGACCCAGTACTTC.

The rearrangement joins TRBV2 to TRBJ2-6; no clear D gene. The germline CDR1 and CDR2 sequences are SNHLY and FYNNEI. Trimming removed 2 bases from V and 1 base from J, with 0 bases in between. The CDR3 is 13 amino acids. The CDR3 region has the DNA TGTGCCAGCAGTGAATCTGGGGCCAACGTCCTGACTTTC. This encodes CASSESGANVLTF.

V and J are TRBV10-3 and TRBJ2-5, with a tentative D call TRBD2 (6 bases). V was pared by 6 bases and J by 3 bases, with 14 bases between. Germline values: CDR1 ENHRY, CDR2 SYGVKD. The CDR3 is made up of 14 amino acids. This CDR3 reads CAISGLGGEETQYF. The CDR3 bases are TGTGCCATCAGCGGCCTTGGCGGGGAAGAGACCCAGTACTTC.

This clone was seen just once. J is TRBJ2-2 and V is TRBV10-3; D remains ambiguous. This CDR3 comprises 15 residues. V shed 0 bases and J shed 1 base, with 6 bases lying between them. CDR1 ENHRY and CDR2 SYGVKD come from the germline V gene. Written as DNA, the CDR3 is TGTGCCATCAGTGAGTCGATAGAGAACACCGGGGAGCTGTTTTTT. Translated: CAISESIENTGELFF.

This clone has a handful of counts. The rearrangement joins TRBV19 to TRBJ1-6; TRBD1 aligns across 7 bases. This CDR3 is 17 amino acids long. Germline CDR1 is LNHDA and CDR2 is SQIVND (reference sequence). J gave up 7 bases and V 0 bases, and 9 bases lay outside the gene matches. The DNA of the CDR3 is TGTGCCAGTAGTATAGAGTTTGGGACAGCTCTGAATTCACCCCTCCACTTT. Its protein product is CASSIEFGTALNSPLHF.

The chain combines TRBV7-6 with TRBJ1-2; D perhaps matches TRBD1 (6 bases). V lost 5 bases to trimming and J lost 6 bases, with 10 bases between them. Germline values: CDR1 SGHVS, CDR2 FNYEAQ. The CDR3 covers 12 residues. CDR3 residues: CASSGWTDGYTF. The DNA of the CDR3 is TGTGCCAGCAGCGGATGGACAGATGGCTACACCTTC.

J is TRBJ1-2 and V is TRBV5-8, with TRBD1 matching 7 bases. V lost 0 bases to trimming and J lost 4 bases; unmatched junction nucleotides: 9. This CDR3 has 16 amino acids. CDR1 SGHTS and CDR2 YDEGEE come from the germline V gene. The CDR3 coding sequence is TGTGCCAGCAGCTTGGAGGGACAGTGGAAAATCTATGGCTACACCTTC. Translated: CASSLEGQWKIYGYTF.

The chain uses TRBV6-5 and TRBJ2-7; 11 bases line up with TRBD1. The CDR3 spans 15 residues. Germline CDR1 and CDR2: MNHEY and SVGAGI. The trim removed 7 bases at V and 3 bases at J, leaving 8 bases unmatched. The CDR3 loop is CASTPGTGGFYEQYF. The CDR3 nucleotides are TGTGCCAGCACCCCCGGGACAGGGGGATTCTACGAGCAGTACTTC.

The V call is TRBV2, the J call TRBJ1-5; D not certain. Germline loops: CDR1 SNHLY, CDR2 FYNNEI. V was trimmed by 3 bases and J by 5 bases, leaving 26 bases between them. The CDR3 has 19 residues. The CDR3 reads CASSDSRGGSIPSDQPQHF. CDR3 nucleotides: TGTGCCAGCAGTGACTCACGAGGCGGATCCATCCCCTCTGATCAGCCCCAGCATTTT.

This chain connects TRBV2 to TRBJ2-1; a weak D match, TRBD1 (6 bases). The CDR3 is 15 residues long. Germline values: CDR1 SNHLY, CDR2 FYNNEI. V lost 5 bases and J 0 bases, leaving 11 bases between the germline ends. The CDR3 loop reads CASSKQGASYNEQFF. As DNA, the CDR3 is TGTGCCAGCAGTAAACAGGGAGCCTCCTACAATGAGCAGTTCTTC.

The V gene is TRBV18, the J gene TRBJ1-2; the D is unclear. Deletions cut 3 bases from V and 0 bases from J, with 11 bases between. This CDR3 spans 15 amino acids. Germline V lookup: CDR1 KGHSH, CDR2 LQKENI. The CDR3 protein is CASSPNGGTNYGYTF. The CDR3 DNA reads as TGTGCCAGCTCACCGAACGGCGGGACTAACTATGGCTACACCTTC.

Here the CDR3 DNA reads TGCGCCAGCAGTTGGACAGGGGGCAGCAATCAGCCCCAGCATTTT. This gives the protein CASSWTGGSNQPQHF. The chain has TRBV10-2 and TRBJ1-5; 11 bases are shared with TRBD1. CDR1 is WSHSY, CDR2 SAAADI, per germline. The CDR3 covers 15 residues. V lost 5 bases, J lost 1 base, and 1 base stayed unmatched.

DNA of the CDR3: TGTGCCAGCAGCGCCCGACTAGCGGGGGGGCCGGGGACCCAGTACTTC. Protein product: CASSARLAGGPGTQYF. The chain is built from TRBV11-1 and TRBJ2-5; TRBD2 aligns across 14 bases. CDR3 length: 16 residues. J gave up 7 bases and V 5 bases, and 9 bases lay outside the gene matches. Germline V lookup: CDR1 SGHAT, CDR2 FQDESV (reference sequence).

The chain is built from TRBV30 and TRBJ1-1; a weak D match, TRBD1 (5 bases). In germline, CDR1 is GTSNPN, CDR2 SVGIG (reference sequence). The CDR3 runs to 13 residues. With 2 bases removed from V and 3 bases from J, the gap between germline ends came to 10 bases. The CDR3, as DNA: TGTGCCTGGAGTTCGGGGGTGCACACTGAAGCTTTCTTT. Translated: CAWSSGVHTEAFF.

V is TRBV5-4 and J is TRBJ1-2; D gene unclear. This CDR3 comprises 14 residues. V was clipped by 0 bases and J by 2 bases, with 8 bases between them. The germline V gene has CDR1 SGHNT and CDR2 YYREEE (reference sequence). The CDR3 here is CASSLGSSNYGYTF. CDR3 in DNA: TGTGCCAGCAGCTTGGGAAGTTCCAACTATGGCTACACCTTC. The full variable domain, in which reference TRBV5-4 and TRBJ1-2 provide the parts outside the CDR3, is ETGVTQSPTHLIKTRGQQVTLRCSSQSGHNTVSWYQQALGQGPQFIFQYYREEENGRGNFPPRFSGLQFPNYSSELNVNALELDDSALYLCASSLGSSNYGYTFGSGTRLTVV.

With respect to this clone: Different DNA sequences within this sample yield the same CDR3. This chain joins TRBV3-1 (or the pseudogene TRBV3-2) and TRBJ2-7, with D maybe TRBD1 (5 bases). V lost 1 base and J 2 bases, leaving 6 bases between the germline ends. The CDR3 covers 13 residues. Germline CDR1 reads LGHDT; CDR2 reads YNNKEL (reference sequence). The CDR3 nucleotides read TGTGCCAGCAGCCAAGGGGGCCCCTACGAGCAGTACTTC. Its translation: CASSQGGPYEQYF.

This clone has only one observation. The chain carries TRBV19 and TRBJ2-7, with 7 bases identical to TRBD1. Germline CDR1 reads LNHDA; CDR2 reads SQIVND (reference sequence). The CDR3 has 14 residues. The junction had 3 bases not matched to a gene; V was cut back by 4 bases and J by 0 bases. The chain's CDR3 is CASSRGQSSYEQYF. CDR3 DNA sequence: TGTGCCAGTAGTAGGGGACAGTCCTCCTACGAGCAGTACTTC.

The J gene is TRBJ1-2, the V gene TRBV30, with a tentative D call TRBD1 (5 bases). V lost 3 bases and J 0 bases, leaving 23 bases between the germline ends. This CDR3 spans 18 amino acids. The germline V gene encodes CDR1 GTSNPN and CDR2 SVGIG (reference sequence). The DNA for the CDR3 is TGTGCCTGGAGGAGTGCGGGGGGGGACGGAAGAACTAACTATGGCTACACCTTC. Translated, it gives CAWRSAGGDGRTNYGYTF.

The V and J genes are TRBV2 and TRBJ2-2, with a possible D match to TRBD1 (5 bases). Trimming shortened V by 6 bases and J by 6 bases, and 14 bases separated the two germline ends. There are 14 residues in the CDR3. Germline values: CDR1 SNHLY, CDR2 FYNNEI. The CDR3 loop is CASRLTGSPGELFF. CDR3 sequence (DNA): TGTGCCAGCAGACTTACAGGATCCCCCGGGGAGCTGTTTTTT.

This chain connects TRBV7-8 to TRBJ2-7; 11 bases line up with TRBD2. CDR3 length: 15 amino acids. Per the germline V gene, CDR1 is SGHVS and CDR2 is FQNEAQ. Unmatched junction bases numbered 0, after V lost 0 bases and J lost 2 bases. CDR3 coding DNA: TGTGCCAGCAGCTTAGCTAGCGGGGGGGCCTACGAGCAGTACTTC. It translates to CASSLASGGAYEQYF.

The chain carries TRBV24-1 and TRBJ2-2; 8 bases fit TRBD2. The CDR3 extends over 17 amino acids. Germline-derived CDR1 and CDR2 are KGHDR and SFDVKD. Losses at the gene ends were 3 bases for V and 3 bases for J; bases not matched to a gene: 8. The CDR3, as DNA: TGTGCCACCAGTGATGGAAAGCGGGGGCTTTACACCGGGGAGCTGTTTTTT. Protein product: CATSDGKRGLYTGELFF.

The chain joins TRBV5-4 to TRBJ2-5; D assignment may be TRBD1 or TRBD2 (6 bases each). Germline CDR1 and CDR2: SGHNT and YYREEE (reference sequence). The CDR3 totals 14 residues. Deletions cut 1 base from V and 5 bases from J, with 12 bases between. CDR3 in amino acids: CASSLTGAGETQYF. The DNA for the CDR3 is TGTGCCAGCAGCTTGACGGGGGCGGGGGAGACCCAGTACTTC.

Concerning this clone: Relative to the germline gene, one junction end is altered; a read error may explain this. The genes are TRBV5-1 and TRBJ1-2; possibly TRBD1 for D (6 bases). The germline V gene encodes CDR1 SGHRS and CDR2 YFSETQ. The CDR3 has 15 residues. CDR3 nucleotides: TGCGCCAGCAGGTTGGGACACACCGAAACGGATGACTACACCTTC. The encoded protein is CASRLGHTETDDYTF. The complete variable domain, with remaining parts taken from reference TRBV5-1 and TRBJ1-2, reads KAGVTQTPRYLIKTRGQQVTLSCSPISGHRSVSWYQQTPGQGLQFLFEYFSETQRNKGNFPGRFSGRQFSNSRSEMNVSTLELGDSALYLCASRLGHTETDDYTFGSGTRLTVV.

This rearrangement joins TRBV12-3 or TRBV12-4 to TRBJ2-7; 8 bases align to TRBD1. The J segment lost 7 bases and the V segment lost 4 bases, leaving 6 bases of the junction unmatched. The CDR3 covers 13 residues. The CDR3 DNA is TGTGCCAGCAGTTCGACAGGGGTAAGGGAGCAGTACTTC. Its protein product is CASSSTGVREQYF.

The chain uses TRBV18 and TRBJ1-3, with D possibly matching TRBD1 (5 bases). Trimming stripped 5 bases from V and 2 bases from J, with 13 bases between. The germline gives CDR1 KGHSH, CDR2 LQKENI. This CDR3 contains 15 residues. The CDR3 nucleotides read TGTGCCAGCTCAACCGGGACGCCGGCTGGAAACACCATATATTTT. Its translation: CASSTGTPAGNTIYF. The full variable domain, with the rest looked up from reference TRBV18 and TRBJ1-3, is NAGVMQNPRHLVRRRGQEARLRCSPMKGHSHVYWYRQLPEEGLKFMVYLQKENIIDESGMPKERFSAEFPKEGPSILRIQQVVRGDSAAYFCASSTGTPAGNTIYFGEGSWLTVV.

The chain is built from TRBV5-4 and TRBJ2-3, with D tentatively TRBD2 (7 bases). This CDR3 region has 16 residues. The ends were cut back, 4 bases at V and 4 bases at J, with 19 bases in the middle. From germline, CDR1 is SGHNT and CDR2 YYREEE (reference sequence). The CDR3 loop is CASSPRGGRLADTQYF. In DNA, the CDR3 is TGTGCCAGCAGCCCTAGGGGGGGGCGACTCGCAGATACGCAGTATTTT.

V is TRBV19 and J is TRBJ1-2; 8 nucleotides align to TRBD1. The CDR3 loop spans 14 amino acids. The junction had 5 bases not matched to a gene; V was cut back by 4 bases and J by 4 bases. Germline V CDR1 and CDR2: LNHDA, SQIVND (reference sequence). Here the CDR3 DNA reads TGTGCCAGTAGTAACCCCGACAGGGGCTATGGCTACACCTTC. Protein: CASSNPDRGYGYTF.

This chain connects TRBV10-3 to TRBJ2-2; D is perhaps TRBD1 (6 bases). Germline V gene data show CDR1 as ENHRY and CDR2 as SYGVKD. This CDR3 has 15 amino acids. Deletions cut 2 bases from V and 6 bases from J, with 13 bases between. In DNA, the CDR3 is TGTGCCATCAGTGAGAACAGGGAAGGGGCCGGGGAGCTGTTTTTT. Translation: CAISENREGAGELFF.

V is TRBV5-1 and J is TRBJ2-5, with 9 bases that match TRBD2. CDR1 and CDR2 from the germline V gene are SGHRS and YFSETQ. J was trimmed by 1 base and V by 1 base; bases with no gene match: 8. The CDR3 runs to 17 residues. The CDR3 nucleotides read TGCGCCAGCAGCTTGAGAGCGGGGGGCAGACTCCAAGAGACCCAGTACTTC. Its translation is CASSLRAGGRLQETQYF.

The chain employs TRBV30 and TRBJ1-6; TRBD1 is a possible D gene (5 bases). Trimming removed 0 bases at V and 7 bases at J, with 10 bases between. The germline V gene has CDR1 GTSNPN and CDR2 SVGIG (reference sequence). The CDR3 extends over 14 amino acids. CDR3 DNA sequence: TGTGCCTGGAGTGTACCGGGGGGGAATTCACCCCTCCACTTT. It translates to CAWSVPGGNSPLHF.

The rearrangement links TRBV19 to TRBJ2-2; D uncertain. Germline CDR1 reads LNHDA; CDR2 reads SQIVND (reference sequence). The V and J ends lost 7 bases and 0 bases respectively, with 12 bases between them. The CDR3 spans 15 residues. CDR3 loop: CASTAYGTNTGELFF. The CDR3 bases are TGTGCCAGTACCGCTTACGGTACGAACACCGGGGAGCTGTTTTTT.

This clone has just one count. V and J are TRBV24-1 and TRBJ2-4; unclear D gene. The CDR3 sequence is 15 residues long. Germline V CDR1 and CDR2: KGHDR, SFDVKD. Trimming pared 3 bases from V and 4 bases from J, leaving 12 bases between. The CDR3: CATSDGQISKNIQYF. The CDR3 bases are TGTGCCACCAGTGATGGGCAGATCTCTAAAAACATTCAGTACTTC.